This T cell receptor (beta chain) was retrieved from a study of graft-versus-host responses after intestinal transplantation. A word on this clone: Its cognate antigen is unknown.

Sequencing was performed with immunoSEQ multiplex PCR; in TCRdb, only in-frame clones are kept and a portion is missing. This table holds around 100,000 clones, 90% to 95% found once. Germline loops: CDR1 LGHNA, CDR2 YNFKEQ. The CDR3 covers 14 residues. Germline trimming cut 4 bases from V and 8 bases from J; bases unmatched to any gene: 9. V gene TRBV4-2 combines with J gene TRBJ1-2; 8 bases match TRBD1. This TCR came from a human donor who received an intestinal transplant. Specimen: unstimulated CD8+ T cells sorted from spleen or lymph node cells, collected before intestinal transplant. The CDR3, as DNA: TGTGCCAGCAGCCTTCCAGGGGGCGCGGACGGCTACACCTTC. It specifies CASSLPGGADGYTF.